The 4 T cell receptor beta chains in this list originate from one sample, sequenced in a study of T-cell reconstitution after alpha-beta-depleted transplantation in children. During its preparation, the TCRbeta library received unique molecular identifiers. TCRdb fed the PCR reads into MiXCR, producing one record per CDR3 protein. The data show hundreds of thousands of distinct CDR3 sequences, 15% to 20% seen once. Material: PBMCs from the stem cell graft donor, obtained from the stem cell graft. These receptor sequences come from a human donor who donated a stem cell graft to a child with acute myeloid leukemia.

There are many counts of this clonotype. The chain employs TRBV20-1 and TRBJ2-1, with D perhaps TRBD2 (7 bases). V lost 5 bases to trimming and J lost 3 bases, with 23 bases between them. CDR3 length: 17 residues. Germline values: CDR1 DFQATT, CDR2 SNEGSKA (reference sequence). Here the CDR3 DNA reads TGCAGTGCTCCTAGTATGGGGGGGGGCCGATACTACAATGAGCAGTTCTTC. Translation gives CSAPSMGGGRYYNEQFF.

This clonotype occurred a few times. The chain carries TRBV15 and TRBJ2-6; D call uncertain. This CDR3 has 14 amino acids. The germline CDR1 and CDR2 sequences are LNHNV and YYDKDF (reference sequence). Trimming pared 1 base from V and 4 bases from J, leaving 5 bases between. The CDR3 DNA sequence: TGTGCCACCAGCAGAGGGACCGGGGCCAACGTCCTGACTTTC. Amino acids: CATSRGTGANVLTF. The variable domain in full, completed from reference TRBV15 and TRBJ2-6, reads DAMVIQNPRYQVTQFGKPVTLSCSQTLNHNVMYWYQQKSSQAPKLLFHYYDKDFNNEADTPDNFQSRRPNTSFCFLDIRSPGLGDTAMYLCATSRGTGANVLTFGAGSRLTVL.

This clonotype has ten or more counts. The chain carries TRBV7-2 and TRBJ2-7, with D maybe TRBD2 (5 bases). Between the trimmed V and J ends, which lost 5 bases and 6 bases, there was a span of 11 bases. CDR1 is SGHTA, CDR2 FQGNSA, per germline. This CDR3 contains 12 residues. The CDR3 is CASSPSGLEQYF. The CDR3 DNA follows: TGTGCCAGCAGCCCGAGCGGCCTCGAGCAGTACTTC.

As regards this clonotype: An end of the junction differs from the germline gene, which may be a read error. The chain carries TRBV6-1 and TRBJ2-7; D is uncertain. Germline CDR1 MNHNS, CDR2 SASEGT. This CDR3 comprises 15 residues. This CDR3 is CASSEGDLSSYEPYF. In nucleotides, the CDR3 is TGTGCCAGCAGTGAAGGAGACCTGAGCTCCTACGAGCCGTACTTC.